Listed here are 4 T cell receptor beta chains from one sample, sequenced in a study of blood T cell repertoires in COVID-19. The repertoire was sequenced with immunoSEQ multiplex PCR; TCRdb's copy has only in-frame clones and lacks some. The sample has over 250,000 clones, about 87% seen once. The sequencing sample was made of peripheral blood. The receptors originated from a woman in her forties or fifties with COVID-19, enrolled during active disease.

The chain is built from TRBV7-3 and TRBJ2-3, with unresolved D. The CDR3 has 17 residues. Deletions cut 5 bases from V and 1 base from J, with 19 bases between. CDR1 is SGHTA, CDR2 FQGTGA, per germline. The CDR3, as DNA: TGTGCCAGCAGCGAAAAAATCAGAACCCTTGGCACAGATACGCAGTATTTT. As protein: CASSEKIRTLGTDTQYF.

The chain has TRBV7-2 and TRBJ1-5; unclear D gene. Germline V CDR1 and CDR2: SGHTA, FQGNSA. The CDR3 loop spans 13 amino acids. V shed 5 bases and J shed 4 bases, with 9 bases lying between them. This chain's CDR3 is CASSLHRNQPQHF. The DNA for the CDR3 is TGTGCCAGCAGCCTCCACCGGAATCAGCCCCAGCATTTT.

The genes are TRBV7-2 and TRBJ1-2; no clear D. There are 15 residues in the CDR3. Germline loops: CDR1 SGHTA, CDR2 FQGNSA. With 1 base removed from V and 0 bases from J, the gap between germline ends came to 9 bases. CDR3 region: CASSLDWAANYGYTF. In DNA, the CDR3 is TGTGCCAGCAGCTTAGATTGGGCAGCTAACTATGGCTACACCTTC.

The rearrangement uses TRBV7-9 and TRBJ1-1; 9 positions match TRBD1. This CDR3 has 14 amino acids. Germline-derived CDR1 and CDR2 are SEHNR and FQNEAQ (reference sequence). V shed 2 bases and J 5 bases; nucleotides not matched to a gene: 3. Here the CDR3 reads CASSLTGGQTEAFF. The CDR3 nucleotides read TGTGCCAGCAGCTTAACAGGGGGCCAGACTGAAGCTTTCTTT.